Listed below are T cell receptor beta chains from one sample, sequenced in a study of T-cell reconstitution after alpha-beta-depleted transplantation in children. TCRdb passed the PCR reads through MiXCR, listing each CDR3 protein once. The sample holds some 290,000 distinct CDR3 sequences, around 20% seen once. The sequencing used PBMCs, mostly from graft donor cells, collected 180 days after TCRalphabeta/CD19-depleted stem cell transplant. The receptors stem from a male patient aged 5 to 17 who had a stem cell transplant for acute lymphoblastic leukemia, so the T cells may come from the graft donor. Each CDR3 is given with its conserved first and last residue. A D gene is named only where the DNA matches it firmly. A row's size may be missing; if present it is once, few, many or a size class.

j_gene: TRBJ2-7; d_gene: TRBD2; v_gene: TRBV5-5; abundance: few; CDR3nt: TGTGCCAGCAGCTTGGTGGCTAGCGGGAACTACGAGCAGTACTTC; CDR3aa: CASSLVASGNYEQYF
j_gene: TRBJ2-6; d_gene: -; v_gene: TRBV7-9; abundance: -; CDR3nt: TGTGCCAGCAGCCGGGCAGGGACCAACAACGTCCTGACTTTC; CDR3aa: CASSRAGTNNVLTF
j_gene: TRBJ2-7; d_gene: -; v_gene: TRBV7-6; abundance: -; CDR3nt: TGTGCCAGCAGCTTTGTACCGGACAGAGCCTACGAGCAGTACTTC; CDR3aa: CASSFVPDRAYEQYF
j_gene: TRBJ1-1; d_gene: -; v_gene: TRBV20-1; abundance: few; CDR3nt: TGCAGTGCTAGTAACAGTTTTTCCACTGAAGCTTTCTTT; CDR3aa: CSASNSFSTEAFF
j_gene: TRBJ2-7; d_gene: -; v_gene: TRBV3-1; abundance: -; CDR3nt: TGTGCCAGCAGCCAACTTCATTACGAGCAGTACTTC; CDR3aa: CASSQLHYEQYF
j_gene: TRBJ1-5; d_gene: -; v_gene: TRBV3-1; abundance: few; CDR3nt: TGTGCCAGCAGCCAAGAATCAGCATATAGCAATCAGCCCCAGCATTTT; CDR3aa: CASSQESAYSNQPQHF
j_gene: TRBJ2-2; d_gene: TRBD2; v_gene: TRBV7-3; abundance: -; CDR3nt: TGTGCCAGCAGCTTAACCCTCCGTCGGCGGGAGGGTCGGGAGGTTTCCACCGGGGAGCTGTTTTTT; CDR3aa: CASSLTLRRREGREVSTGELFF
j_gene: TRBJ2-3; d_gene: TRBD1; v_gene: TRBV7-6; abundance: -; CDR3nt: TGTGCCAGCAGCGACCCCGGGACAGGGGATACGCAGTATTTT; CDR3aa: CASSDPGTGDTQYF
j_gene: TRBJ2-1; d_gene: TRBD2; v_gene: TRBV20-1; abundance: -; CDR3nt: TGCAGTGCCCCGACTATTAGCGGGAGTGGGCTGGGATACAATGAGCAGTTCTTC; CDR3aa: CSAPTISGSGLGYNEQFF
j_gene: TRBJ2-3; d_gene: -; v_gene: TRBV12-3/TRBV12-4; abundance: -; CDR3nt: TGTGCCAGCAGTTTATCAGGGTCCCCGGATACGCAGTATTTT; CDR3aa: CASSLSGSPDTQYF
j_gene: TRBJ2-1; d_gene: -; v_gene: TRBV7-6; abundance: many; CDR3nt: TGTGCCAGCAGCCCCGAAACTATAGCCCATGAGCAGTTCTTC; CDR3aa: CASSPETIAHEQFF
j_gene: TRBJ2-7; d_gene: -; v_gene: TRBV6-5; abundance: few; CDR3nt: TGTGCCAGCAGCTTTGCCATCTACGAGCAGTACTTC; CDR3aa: CASSFAIYEQYF
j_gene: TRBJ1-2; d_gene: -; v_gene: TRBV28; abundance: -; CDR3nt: TGTGCCAGCACCCCGGACTCCCTTAGGGACTATGGCTACACCTTC; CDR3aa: CASTPDSLRDYGYTF
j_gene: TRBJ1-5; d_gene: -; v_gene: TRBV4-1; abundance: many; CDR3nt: TGCGCCAGCAGCCAAGCAGGGTCCCTCTTTAATCAGCCCCAGCATTTT; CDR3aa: CASSQAGSLFNQPQHF
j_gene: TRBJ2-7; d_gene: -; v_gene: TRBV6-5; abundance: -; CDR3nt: TGTGCCAGCAGTTTCCGGGGCCTATCTACCTACGAGCAGTACTTC; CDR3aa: CASSFRGLSTYEQYF
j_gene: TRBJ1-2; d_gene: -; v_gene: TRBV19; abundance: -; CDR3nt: TGTGCCAGTAGTAACGGGGTGAACTATGGCTACACCTTC; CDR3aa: CASSNGVNYGYTF
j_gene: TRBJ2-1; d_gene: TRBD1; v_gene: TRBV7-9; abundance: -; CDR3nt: TGTGCCAGCAGCCAGGGAGTACGGACAGGGCACAATGAGCAGTTCTTC; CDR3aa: CASSQGVRTGHNEQFF
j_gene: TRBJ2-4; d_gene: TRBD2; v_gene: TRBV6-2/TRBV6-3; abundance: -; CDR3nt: TGTGCCAGCAGATCTACTAGCGGGGCCCTCTGGAGGGCCAAAAACATTCAGTACTTC; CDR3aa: CASRSTSGALWRAKNIQYF
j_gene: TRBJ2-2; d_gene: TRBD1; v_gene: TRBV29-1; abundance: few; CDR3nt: TGCAGCCTCGGACAGGGGGCGCGTAATGTGCTAGCGCCTAACACCGGGGAGCTGTTTTTT; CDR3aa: CSLGQGARNVLAPNTGELFF
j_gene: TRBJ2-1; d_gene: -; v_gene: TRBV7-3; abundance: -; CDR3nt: TGTGCCAGCAGCTTCTCGTTTGATTGTTCTAATGAGCAGTTCTTC; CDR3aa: CASSFSFDCSNEQFF
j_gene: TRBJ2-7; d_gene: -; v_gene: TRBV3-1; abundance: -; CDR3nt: TGTGCCAGCAGCCCAAGGGGCAAGGGATGGGGGAATGCGCAGTACTTC; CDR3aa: CASSPRGKGWGNAQYF
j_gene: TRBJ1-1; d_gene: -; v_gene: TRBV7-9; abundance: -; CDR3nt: TGTGCCAGCAGCAAGGACCTCCTCCTAGAGGGGGCTTTCTTT; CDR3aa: CASSKDLLLEGAFF
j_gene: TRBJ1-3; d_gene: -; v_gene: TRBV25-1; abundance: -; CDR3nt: TGTGCCAGCAGTGAATTGGGGACGCTTCCGTCTGGAAACACCATATATTTT; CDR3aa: CASSELGTLPSGNTIYF
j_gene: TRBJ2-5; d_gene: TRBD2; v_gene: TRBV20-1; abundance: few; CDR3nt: TGCAGTGCTCCGGACCCTCGGCGGGAGATGTGGGAGACCCAGTACTTC; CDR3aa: CSAPDPRREMWETQYF
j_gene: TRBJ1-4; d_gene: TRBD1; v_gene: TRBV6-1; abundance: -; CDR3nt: TGTGCCAGCAGCCCCGGGACAGGACTAAGGGAAAAACTGTTTTTT; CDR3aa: CASSPGTGLREKLFF
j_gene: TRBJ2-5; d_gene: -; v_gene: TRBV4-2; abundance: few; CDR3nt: TGTGCCAGCAGCCCAGGGGAGGAAGGGAAGACCCAGTACTTC; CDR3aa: CASSPGEEGKTQYF
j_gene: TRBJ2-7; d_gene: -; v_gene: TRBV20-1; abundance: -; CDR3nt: TGCAGTGCAAGGGTGGGGCCCTACGAGCAGTACTTC; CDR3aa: CSARVGPYEQYF
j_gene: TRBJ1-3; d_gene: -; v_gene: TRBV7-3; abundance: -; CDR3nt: TGTGCCAGCAGCTTAAGTCGGTCCGACTCTGGAAACACCATATATTTT; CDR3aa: CASSLSRSDSGNTIYF
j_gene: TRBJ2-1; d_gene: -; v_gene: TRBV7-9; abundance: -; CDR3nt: TGTGCCAGCAGCCTGAGGACCACTCCCCACAATGAGCAGTTCTTC; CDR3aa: CASSLRTTPHNEQFF
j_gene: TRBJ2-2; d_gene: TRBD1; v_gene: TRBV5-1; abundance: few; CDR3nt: TGCGCCAGCAGATTGACAGGGGCAAGGGAGCTGTTTTTT; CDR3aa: CASRLTGARELFF
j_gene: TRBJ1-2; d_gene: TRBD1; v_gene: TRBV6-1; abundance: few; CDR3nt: TGTGCCAGCAGTGAAGGGTTATCGGGACAGGGTAATGGCTACACCTTC; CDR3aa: CASSEGLSGQGNGYTF
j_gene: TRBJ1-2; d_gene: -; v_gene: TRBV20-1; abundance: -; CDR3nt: TGCAGTGTAGGGTTCGACTATGGCTACACCTTC; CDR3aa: CSVGFDYGYTF
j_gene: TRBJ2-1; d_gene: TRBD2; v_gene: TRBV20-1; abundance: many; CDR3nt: TGCAGTGCTCGACAAGGACTAGCGGACTTCAGCTCCTACAATGAGCAGTTCTTC; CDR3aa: CSARQGLADFSSYNEQFF
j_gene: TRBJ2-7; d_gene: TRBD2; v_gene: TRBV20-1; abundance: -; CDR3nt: TGCAGTGCTATGAAACTCCCCAAGACTAGCGGCTCCTACGAGCAGTACTTC; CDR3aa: CSAMKLPKTSGSYEQYF
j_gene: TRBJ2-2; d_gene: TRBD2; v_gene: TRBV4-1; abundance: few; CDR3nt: TGCGCCAGCAGCTCCCTGGGGGGGAGGGCCGGGGAGCTGTTTTTT; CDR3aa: CASSSLGGRAGELFF
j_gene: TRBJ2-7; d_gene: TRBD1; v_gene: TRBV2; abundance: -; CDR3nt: TGTGCCAGCAGTGGAGGGACAGATGACTTTTACGAGCAGTACTTC; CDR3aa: CASSGGTDDFYEQYF
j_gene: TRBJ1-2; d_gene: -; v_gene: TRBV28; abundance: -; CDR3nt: TGTGCCAGCAGTTTTTTGGGTTTGGAATTTGGCTACACCTTC; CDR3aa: CASSFLGLEFGYTF
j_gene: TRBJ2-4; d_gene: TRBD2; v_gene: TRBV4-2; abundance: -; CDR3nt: TGTGCCAGCAGCCAGAGAGGACTAGCGGTTCCCTCGGCCAAAAACATTCAGTACTTC; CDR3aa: CASSQRGLAVPSAKNIQYF
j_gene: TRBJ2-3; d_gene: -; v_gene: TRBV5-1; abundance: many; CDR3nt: TGCGCCAGCAGCTTGCGAAGACCTGACACAGATACGCAGTATTTT; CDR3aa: CASSLRRPDTDTQYF
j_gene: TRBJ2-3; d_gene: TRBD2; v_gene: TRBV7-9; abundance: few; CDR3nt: TGTGCCAGCAGCTTTGGACTAGCGGGAGCTCGGACAGATACGCAGTATTTT; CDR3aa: CASSFGLAGARTDTQYF
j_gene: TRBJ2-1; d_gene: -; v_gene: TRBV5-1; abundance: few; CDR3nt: TGCGCCAGCAGCACCGCGCCCGTGGGTGAGCAGTTCTTC; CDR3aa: CASSTAPVGEQFF
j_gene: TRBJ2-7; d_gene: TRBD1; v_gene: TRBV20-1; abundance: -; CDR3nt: TGCAGTGCTAGGACAGGGGGCGCGTACGAGCAGTACTTC; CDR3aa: CSARTGGAYEQYF